Listed below are T cell receptor beta chains from one sample, sequenced in a study of Ad26.COV2.S vaccination and SARS-CoV-2 variants. Assay: immunoSEQ multiplex PCR; the TCRdb copy retains only in-frame clones and omits some. This table holds about 350,000 clones, 88% found once. This sample comprised peripheral blood, obtained in a trial of Ad26.COV2.S vaccine versus placebo. Receptors originate from a person between 18 and 60 years old who received the Ad26.COV2.S COVID-19 vaccine or a placebo. Both conserved end residues are part of each CDR3. D genes are given only for firm matches. The size field is filled for only some rows; it gives once, few, many or a size class.

CDR3 length: 12
D gene: .
J gene: TRBJ1-1
clone size: .
V gene: TRBV29-1
CDR3 DNA: TGCAGCCTCTCGACAGGGAACACTGAAGCTTTCTTT
CDR3 protein: CSLSTGNTEAFF

CDR3 length: 15
D gene: TRBD1
J gene: TRBJ2-2
clone size: .
V gene: TRBV15
CDR3 DNA: TGTGCCACAGGGCCTTGGACAGGGATTAACGGGGAGCTGTTTTTT
CDR3 protein: CATGPWTGINGELFF

CDR3 length: 15
D gene: TRBD1
J gene: TRBJ2-7
clone size: .
V gene: TRBV10-3
CDR3 DNA: TGTGCCATCAGCGCATACCGGGACAGGGTGACGGTGCAGTACTTC
CDR3 protein: CAISAYRDRVTVQYF

CDR3 length: 16
D gene: .
J gene: TRBJ1-1
clone size: .
V gene: TRBV7-3
CDR3 DNA: TGTGCCAGCAGCCCCGGTGCACTAGGTATGAACACTGAAGCTTTCTTT
CDR3 protein: CASSPGALGMNTEAFF

CDR3 length: 17
D gene: TRBD2
J gene: TRBJ2-1
clone size: .
V gene: TRBV6-2/TRBV6-3
CDR3 DNA: TGTGCCAGCAGCCGAACAACTAGCGGGGTATCCTACAATGAGCAGTTCTTC
CDR3 protein: CASSRTTSGVSYNEQFF

CDR3 length: 15
D gene: TRBD2
J gene: TRBJ2-7
clone size: .
V gene: TRBV18
CDR3 DNA: TGTGCCAGCTCACCAGGAGCGGGAGATACCTACGAGCAGTACTTC
CDR3 protein: CASSPGAGDTYEQYF

CDR3 length: 14
D gene: TRBD2
J gene: TRBJ2-7
clone size: .
V gene: TRBV7-6
CDR3 DNA: TGTGCCAGCAGTCCTGCGGGGGACCCCTACGAGCAGTACTTC
CDR3 protein: CASSPAGDPYEQYF

CDR3 length: 16
D gene: TRBD1
J gene: TRBJ2-1
clone size: .
V gene: TRBV4-2
CDR3 DNA: TGTGCCAGCAGCCAAGATGGACAGGGGGCCTACAATGAGCAGTTCTTC
CDR3 protein: CASSQDGQGAYNEQFF

CDR3 length: 15
D gene: .
J gene: TRBJ2-3
clone size: .
V gene: TRBV18
CDR3 DNA: TGTGCCAGCTCACAGTTAAAGGGGCACCCAGATACGCAGTATTTT
CDR3 protein: CASSQLKGHPDTQYF

CDR3 length: 14
D gene: .
J gene: TRBJ1-2
clone size: .
V gene: TRBV5-1
CDR3 DNA: TGCGCCAGCAGCTGGGGACATTTTAACTATGGCTACACCTTC
CDR3 protein: CASSWGHFNYGYTF

CDR3 length: 16
D gene: TRBD1
J gene: TRBJ2-6
clone size: .
V gene: TRBV6-5
CDR3 DNA: TGTGCCAGCAGTTTAAACAGGGGGCCCGGGGCCAACGTCCTGACTTTC
CDR3 protein: CASSLNRGPGANVLTF

CDR3 length: 17
D gene: .
J gene: TRBJ2-1
clone size: .
V gene: TRBV27
CDR3 DNA: TGTGCCAGCAGTTTATCGAGGGGCCCCACCTCATACAATGAGCAGTTCTTC
CDR3 protein: CASSLSRGPTSYNEQFF

CDR3 length: 19
D gene: TRBD2
J gene: TRBJ2-7
clone size: once
V gene: TRBV4-1
CDR3 DNA: TGCGCCAGCAGCCAAGAGCGGTTTGGGACTAGCGGGAGAAACTACGAGCAGTACTTC
CDR3 protein: CASSQERFGTSGRNYEQYF

CDR3 length: 13
D gene: TRBD1
J gene: TRBJ2-7
clone size: .
V gene: TRBV18
CDR3 DNA: TGTGCCAGCTCACTCCAGGGGGCGGACGAGCAGTACTTC
CDR3 protein: CASSLQGADEQYF

CDR3 length: 15
D gene: .
J gene: TRBJ1-5
clone size: .
V gene: TRBV28
CDR3 DNA: TGTGCCAGCAGTTTCGGGGGGTTTGGGTCAAGAACCCAGCATTTT
CDR3 protein: CASSFGGFGSRTQHF

CDR3 length: 13
D gene: .
J gene: TRBJ1-3
clone size: .
V gene: TRBV19
CDR3 DNA: TGTGCCAGTAGTCCCCAGGGGGGAAACACCATATATTTT
CDR3 protein: CASSPQGGNTIYF

CDR3 length: 15
D gene: .
J gene: TRBJ1-4
clone size: .
V gene: TRBV4-3
CDR3 DNA: TGCGCCAGCAGCCCAACTGGGGCACCGGGGAAAAAACTGTTTTTT
CDR3 protein: CASSPTGAPGKKLFF

CDR3 length: 16
D gene: .
J gene: TRBJ1-2
clone size: .
V gene: TRBV10-1
CDR3 DNA: TGCGCCAGCAGTGGGGGTGGGGAAGGTGCTAACTATGGCTACACCTTC
CDR3 protein: CASSGGGEGANYGYTF

CDR3 length: 12
D gene: .
J gene: TRBJ1-6
clone size: .
V gene: TRBV4-1
CDR3 DNA: TGCGCCAGCAGCCATCTCCAGGGTCCCCTCCACTTT
CDR3 protein: CASSHLQGPLHF

CDR3 length: 15
D gene: TRBD2
J gene: TRBJ2-7
clone size: .
V gene: TRBV7-8
CDR3 DNA: TGTGCCAGCAGCCTCGGGCGGGGGGATACCTACGAGCAGTACTTC
CDR3 protein: CASSLGRGDTYEQYF

CDR3 length: 15
D gene: TRBD1
J gene: TRBJ2-2
clone size: .
V gene: TRBV7-2
CDR3 DNA: TGTGCCAGCAGAACGGGACAGGGAGGGACCGGGGAGCTGTTTTTT
CDR3 protein: CASRTGQGGTGELFF

CDR3 length: 13
D gene: .
J gene: TRBJ2-7
clone size: .
V gene: TRBV30
CDR3 DNA: TGTGCCTGGAGTGTTACTGCCCCATACGAGCAGTACTTC
CDR3 protein: CAWSVTAPYEQYF

CDR3 length: 16
D gene: TRBD2
J gene: TRBJ2-1
clone size: once
V gene: TRBV3-1/TRBV3-2
CDR3 DNA: TGTGCCAGCAGCCAAGATTGGGGACTAGCGGACAATGAGCAGTTCTTC
CDR3 protein: CASSQDWGLADNEQFF

CDR3 length: 16
D gene: TRBD1
J gene: TRBJ1-5
clone size: .
V gene: TRBV5-6
CDR3 DNA: TGTGCCAGCAGCCTCCGGACAGGGGTTAGCAATCAGCCCCAGCATTTT
CDR3 protein: CASSLRTGVSNQPQHF

CDR3 length: 14
D gene: .
J gene: TRBJ2-7
clone size: .
V gene: TRBV15
CDR3 DNA: TGTGCCACCAGCAGAGAGATCAGTAACTACGAGCAGTACTTC
CDR3 protein: CATSREISNYEQYF

CDR3 length: 13
D gene: .
J gene: TRBJ2-7
clone size: .
V gene: TRBV6-5
CDR3 DNA: TGTGCCAGCACACCTCCCGGAACTTACGAGCAGTACTTC
CDR3 protein: CASTPPGTYEQYF

CDR3 length: 14
D gene: TRBD2
J gene: TRBJ2-7
clone size: .
V gene: TRBV6-5
CDR3 DNA: TGTGCCAGCAGTCAGGTGGGGGGGTCCTACGAGCAGTACTTC
CDR3 protein: CASSQVGGSYEQYF

CDR3 length: 16
D gene: .
J gene: TRBJ1-3
clone size: few
V gene: TRBV19
CDR3 DNA: TGTGCCAGTAATTTGGCAGGACCCATCTCTGGAAACACCATATATTTT
CDR3 protein: CASNLAGPISGNTIYF

CDR3 length: 14
D gene: .
J gene: TRBJ1-5
clone size: .
V gene: TRBV5-1
CDR3 DNA: TGCGCCAGCAGCACCGGGGATAGCAATCAGCCCCAGCATTTT
CDR3 protein: CASSTGDSNQPQHF

CDR3 length: 14
D gene: .
J gene: TRBJ1-1
clone size: once
V gene: TRBV10-3
CDR3 DNA: TGTGCCATCAGCGGCACAGGGTCCGACACTGAAGCTTTCTTT
CDR3 protein: CAISGTGSDTEAFF

CDR3 length: 14
D gene: .
J gene: TRBJ2-7
clone size: .
V gene: TRBV7-9
CDR3 DNA: TGTGCCGCCAGCAAGGAGGGAAGTTCCCACGAGCAGTACTTC
CDR3 protein: CAASKEGSSHEQYF

CDR3 length: 15
D gene: TRBD1
J gene: TRBJ2-2
clone size: .
V gene: TRBV28
CDR3 DNA: TGTGCCAGCAGCATAGGACAGGTGTCCACCGGGGAGCTGTTTTTT
CDR3 protein: CASSIGQVSTGELFF

CDR3 length: 11
D gene: .
J gene: TRBJ2-5
clone size: .
V gene: TRBV19
CDR3 DNA: TGTGCCAGTAGTATCAAAGAGACCCAGTACTTC
CDR3 protein: CASSIKETQYF

CDR3 length: 18
D gene: TRBD2
J gene: TRBJ2-3
clone size: .
V gene: TRBV3-1/TRBV3-2
CDR3 DNA: TGTGCCAGCAGCCAAGAGTCGAGCGGGAGGCCGAGGGCAGATACGCAGTATTTT
CDR3 protein: CASSQESSGRPRADTQYF

CDR3 length: 13
D gene: .
J gene: TRBJ1-2
clone size: .
V gene: TRBV7-9
CDR3 DNA: TGTGCCAGCACTACCCTTCCAGTTGGTGGCTACACCTTC
CDR3 protein: CASTTLPVGGYTF

CDR3 length: 12
D gene: .
J gene: TRBJ2-5
clone size: .
V gene: TRBV14
CDR3 DNA: TGTGCCAGCAGCCAAGACCGCAGGGCCCAGTACTTC
CDR3 protein: CASSQDRRAQYF

CDR3 length: 15
D gene: .
J gene: TRBJ1-6
clone size: .
V gene: TRBV7-2
CDR3 DNA: TGTGCCAGCAGCTTAGAAGCCCAGGGTAGCTCACCCCTCCACTTT
CDR3 protein: CASSLEAQGSSPLHF

CDR3 length: 15
D gene: .
J gene: TRBJ1-3
clone size: few
V gene: TRBV2
CDR3 DNA: TGTGCCAGCAGTGAACTAAATTACTCTGGAAACACCATATATTTT
CDR3 protein: CASSELNYSGNTIYF

CDR3 length: 16
D gene: TRBD2
J gene: TRBJ2-7
clone size: .
V gene: TRBV27
CDR3 DNA: TGTGCCAGCAGTCCTCTACTAGCGGGAGTTAGTTACGAGCAGTACTTC
CDR3 protein: CASSPLLAGVSYEQYF

CDR3 length: 17
D gene: .
J gene: TRBJ2-6
clone size: .
V gene: TRBV28
CDR3 DNA: TGTGCCAGCAGTTCCCTCCGGCTAGCGACTGGGGCCAACGTCCTGACTTTC
CDR3 protein: CASSSLRLATGANVLTF

CDR3 length: 16
D gene: TRBD2
J gene: TRBJ2-1
clone size: .
V gene: TRBV7-6
CDR3 DNA: TGTGCCAGCAGCTCGATGACTAGCGGGAGCCACAATGAGCAGTTCTTC
CDR3 protein: CASSSMTSGSHNEQFF

CDR3 length: 13
D gene: .
J gene: TRBJ1-2
clone size: .
V gene: TRBV7-7
CDR3 DNA: TGTGCTAGCAGCCCGATGAGGGGGGATGGCTACACCTTC
CDR3 protein: CASSPMRGDGYTF

CDR3 length: 18
D gene: TRBD2
J gene: TRBJ2-3
clone size: few
V gene: TRBV27
CDR3 DNA: TGTGCCAGCAGTCTCACTAGCGGGGCCTCTTCTAGCACAGATACGCAGTATTTT
CDR3 protein: CASSLTSGASSSTDTQYF

CDR3 length: 14
D gene: .
J gene: TRBJ1-1
clone size: .
V gene: TRBV11-2
CDR3 DNA: TGTGCCAGCAGCTCTCCGGGACGTCGATTAGTAGCTTTCTTT
CDR3 protein: CASSSPGRRLVAFF

CDR3 length: 16
D gene: .
J gene: TRBJ2-1
clone size: .
V gene: TRBV9
CDR3 DNA: TGTGCCAGCAGCTCCTGGCAGGGGAGCTCCTACAATGAGCAGTTCTTC
CDR3 protein: CASSSWQGSSYNEQFF

CDR3 length: 12
D gene: .
J gene: TRBJ2-2
clone size: few
V gene: TRBV29-1
CDR3 DNA: TGCAGTCTGAGGTCGAACACCGGGGAGCTGTTTTTT
CDR3 protein: CSLRSNTGELFF

CDR3 length: 16
D gene: TRBD1
J gene: TRBJ1-5
clone size: .
V gene: TRBV18
CDR3 DNA: TGTGCCAGCTCACCAAGCAGGGGGGGGAGCAATCAGCCCCAGCATTTT
CDR3 protein: CASSPSRGGSNQPQHF

CDR3 length: 19
D gene: TRBD1
J gene: TRBJ1-2
clone size: .
V gene: TRBV12-5
CDR3 DNA: TGTGCTAGTGGTTCCCGCGGAGGGGGCGAAACAGGAGTGGGGTATGGCTACACCTTC
CDR3 protein: CASGSRGGGETGVGYGYTF

CDR3 length: 13
D gene: .
J gene: TRBJ1-5
clone size: .
V gene: TRBV30
CDR3 DNA: TGTGCCTGGGAGAGGGGGTTGGGGCAGCCCCAGCATTTT
CDR3 protein: CAWERGLGQPQHF

CDR3 length: 14
D gene: TRBD1
J gene: TRBJ2-2
clone size: .
V gene: TRBV6-5
CDR3 DNA: TGTGCCAGCAGATGGACAGGGGCCACCGGGGAGCTGTTTTTT
CDR3 protein: CASRWTGATGELFF

CDR3 length: 15
D gene: .
J gene: TRBJ2-3
clone size: .
V gene: TRBV2
CDR3 DNA: TGTGCCAGCAGGCTAGGGGAAAGTAGCACAGATACGCAGTATTTT
CDR3 protein: CASRLGESSTDTQYF